Included here is one T cell receptor beta chain sequence, with context. The protocol was immunoSEQ multiplex PCR, while the TCRdb copy is restricted to in-frame clones and leaves out a portion. The sample contains more than 300,000 clones, over 75% of which appear only once. These data belong to a study of blood T cell repertoires in COVID-19. Study-level information: Recovered status applied to Cohort 3 donors who had two consecutive negative PCRs. It also applied to those with clearance or with symptom resolution.

The length of the CDR3 is 15 residues. The germline V gene has CDR1 SGHRS and CDR2 YFSETQ. After removal of 4 bases from V and 0 bases from J, the junction contained 3 bases not matched to a gene. The V call is TRBV5-1, the J call TRBJ1-5, with TRBD1 matching over 8 bases. The specimen was PBMCs or T cells enriched from blood (not recorded which). This receptor was identified in a man aged 40-49 years in a cohort exposed to, infected with or recovered from COVID-19 (not recorded which). The CDR3 DNA sequence: TGCGCCAGCAGCAAGGACAGGGATAGCAATCAGCCCCAGCATTTT. It yields the protein CASSKDRDSNQPQHF.